The 28 T cell receptor beta chains below come from one sample, sequenced in a study of human T cells and chemical hapten exposure. TCRdb re-analysed the RACE reads in MiXCR, keeping a single row per CDR3 protein. The sample lists roughly 50,000 distinct CDR3 sequences, approximately 9.5% seen once, with approximately 10% in the top ten. Time point described: pre-sensitization, week 0. The treatment here: therapeutic diphenylcyclopropenone sensitization with weekly scalp DPC. Total RNA extraction was carried out from unfractionated whole blood. The specimen comprised whole blood, sampled in connection with sensitization to the hapten diphenylcyclopropenone (DPC). The receptors shown here come from a woman aged 25 to 39 with alopecia areata. Some clones in this sample may be carry-over from other donors' samples.

This clonotype was recorded at least ten times. The gene calls are TRBV7-9 and TRBJ2-3; D may be TRBD1 (6 bases). V was pared by 2 bases and J by 2 bases, with 14 bases between. CDR1 is SEHNR, CDR2 FQNEAQ, per germline (reference sequence). The CDR3 consists of 16 residues. The CDR3 protein is CASSLIQGRNTDTQYF. The CDR3 coding sequence is TGTGCCAGCAGCTTAATACAGGGTCGGAACACAGATACGCAGTATTTT.

This chain links TRBV6-1 with TRBJ2-5; D perhaps matches TRBD2 (5 bases). This CDR3 region has 15 residues. Germline V gene data show CDR1 as MNHNS and CDR2 as SASEGT. Trimming shortened V by 6 bases and J by 0 bases, and 14 bases separated the two germline ends. CDR3 region: CASSHSPGNQETQYF. DNA for the CDR3: TGTGCCAGCAGCCACTCTCCGGGAAACCAAGAGACCCAGTACTTC.

By share, this clonotype counts as medium-sized. This sequence joins TRBV28 and TRBJ2-3; TRBD2 matches at 11 bases. V was pared by 8 bases and J by 1 base, with 5 bases of the junction left unmatched. Looked up from germline, CDR1 is MDHEN and CDR2 is SYDVKM. This CDR3 contains 15 residues. The CDR3 bases are TGTGCCAGCGGGGCACTAGCGGGGGGCACAGATACGCAGTATTTT. Protein sequence: CASGALAGGTDTQYF.

This clonotype was observed a handful of times. This chain links TRBV6-2 or TRBV6-3 with TRBJ1-1; D gene ambiguous. Germline values: CDR1 MNHEY, CDR2 SVGEGT. V was pared by 6 bases and J by 6 bases, with 14 bases between. CDR3 length: 13 amino acids. Here the CDR3 DNA reads TGTGCCAGCAGCGCGAATGCTCCGTCTGAAGCTTTCTTT. Translating it yields CASSANAPSEAFF.

This clonotype showed up just a few times. The rearrangement uses TRBV5-6 and TRBJ2-3; 7 nucleotides match TRBD1. The germline V gene has CDR1 SGHDT and CDR2 YYEEEE. The CDR3 has 16 residues. Trimming at V came to 6 bases and at J to 5 bases, leaving 15 bases not matched to a gene. CDR3 DNA: TGTGCCAGCAAAGGGACAGAGCCATCCGGGCGAGATACGCAGTATTTT. Translating it yields CASKGTEPSGRDTQYF.

This clonotype appeared a few times. The chain combines TRBV12-3 or TRBV12-4 with TRBJ2-2, with D maybe TRBD1 (5 bases). V was clipped by 0 bases and J by 2 bases, with 10 bases between them. The CDR3 is 16 residues long. CDR3 bases: TGTGCCAGCAGTTTAGCCCAGGGTCGAAACACCGGGGAGCTGTTTTTT. Amino acid sequence: CASSLAQGRNTGELFF.

This clonotype was counted ten times or more. This rearrangement joins TRBV5-1 to TRBJ2-6, with 7 bases that match TRBD1. The CDR3 is 17 amino acids. Trimming removed 3 bases from V and 0 bases from J; junction bases left unmatched: 6. The V gene's germline CDR1 is SGHRS and CDR2 YFSETQ. The CDR3 here is CASSSGTVLSGANVLTF. As DNA, the CDR3 is TGCGCCAGCAGCTCCGGGACAGTGCTCTCTGGGGCCAACGTCCTGACTTTC.

This clonotype was counted between two and nine times. CDR3 loop: CASSAGTSDGETQYF. Here the CDR3 DNA reads TGTGCCAGCAGTGCCGGGACTAGCGATGGTGAGACCCAGTACTTC. This chain connects TRBV25-1 to TRBJ2-5; TRBD2 matches at 10 bases. The CDR3 is 15 amino acids. The V gene end was trimmed by 4 bases and the J gene end by 5 bases; junction bases not matched to a gene: 7. Germline V gene lookup returns CDR1 MGHDK and CDR2 SYGVNS.

The V gene is TRBV6-5, the J gene TRBJ1-2, with D possibly being TRBD1 (5 bases). The CDR3 consists of 15 residues. V was shortened by 0 bases and J by 1 base, with 9 bases between the two germline ends. Germline CDR1 and CDR2: MNHEY and SVGAGI. CDR3 nucleotide sequence: TGTGCCAGCAGTTACTCAGGGGCCAATAACTATGGCTACACCTTC. Protein: CASSYSGANNYGYTF.

This clonotype was seen only a few times. The chain is built from TRBV28 and TRBJ2-7, with a weak D call TRBD1 (5 bases). CDR3 length: 16 residues. Between the trimmed V and J ends, which lost 8 bases and 2 bases, there was a span of 22 bases. Germline assignment: CDR1 MDHEN and CDR2 SYDVKM. The CDR3 here is CASSGGLRQRTYEQYF. The CDR3 DNA sequence: TGTGCCAGCTCTGGCGGTTTGAGACAGAGAACCTACGAGCAGTACTTC.

This clonotype was counted many times. The V and J genes are TRBV30 and TRBJ2-1; tentative D call: TRBD1 (5 bases). This CDR3 spans 11 amino acids. Germline V gene sequence: CDR1 GTSNPN, CDR2 SVGIG (reference sequence). V was pared by 3 bases and J by 6 bases, with 6 bases between. This chain's CDR3 is CAWSQGNEQFF. CDR3 nucleotides: TGTGCCTGGAGCCAGGGCAATGAGCAGTTCTTC. Combining the CDR3 with reference TRBV30 and TRBJ2-1 gives the whole variable domain SQTIHQWPATLVQPVGSPLSLECTVEGTSNPNLYWYRQAAGRGLQLLFYSVGIGQISSEVPQNLSASRPQDRQFILSSKKLLLSDSGFYLCAWSQGNEQFFGPGTRLTVL.

In this sample, this clonotype turned up a few times. The chain couples TRBV14 to TRBJ2-1; 9 bases are shared with TRBD1. This CDR3 spans 15 amino acids. Germline CDR1 reads SGHDN; CDR2 reads FVKESK. The junction had 10 bases not matched to a gene; V was cut back by 8 bases and J by 5 bases. The CDR3 reads CASYPGQGINNEQFF. The CDR3 DNA reads TGTGCCAGCTATCCGGGACAGGGAATAAACAATGAGCAGTTCTTC.

The genes are TRBV6-2 or TRBV6-3 and TRBJ2-3, with a possible D match to TRBD1 (5 bases). This CDR3 contains 14 residues. Germline CDR1 and CDR2: MNHEY and SVGEGT. Deletions cut 5 bases from V and 1 base from J, with 10 bases between. CDR3 DNA: TGTGCCAGCAGTCTACAGGCGTGCACAGATACGCAGTATTTT. Amino acid sequence: CASSLQACTDTQYF.

This clonotype was found many times. V usage is TRBV14 and J usage is TRBJ2-1; 12 bases agree with TRBD2. V trimming: 5 bases; J trimming: 7 bases; junction bases outside the gene matches: 6. Germline V CDR1 and CDR2: SGHDN, FVKESK. The CDR3 length is 15 residues. The CDR3 sequence is CASSLRLAGANEQFF. DNA of the CDR3: TGTGCCAGCAGCTTGCGACTAGCGGGGGCTAATGAGCAGTTCTTC.

This clonotype was observed a handful of times. The V call is TRBV29-1, the J call TRBJ1-4; 9 nucleotides agree with TRBD1. V was clipped by 6 bases and J by 0 bases; unmatched bases: 8. Germline V lookup: CDR1 SQVTM, CDR2 ANQGSEA. The CDR3 is made up of 16 amino acids. This CDR3 is CSVKQGARATNEKLFF. The CDR3 DNA reads as TGCAGCGTAAAACAGGGGGCGCGGGCAACTAATGAAAAACTGTTTTTT. Complete variable domain (other parts from reference TRBV29-1 and TRBJ1-4): SAVISQKPSRDICQRGTSLTIQCQVDSQVTMMFWYRQQPGQSLTLIATANQGSEATYESGFVIDKFPISRPNLTFSTLTVSNMSPEDSSIYLCSVKQGARATNEKLFFGSGTQLSVL.

This clonotype was detected a few times. The chain recombines TRBV4-1 with TRBJ1-5; D possibly corresponds to TRBD1 (5 bases). Trimming pared 1 base from V and 3 bases from J, leaving 10 bases between. The germline gives CDR1 MGHRA, CDR2 YSYEKL. The CDR3 consists of 15 residues. In DNA form, the CDR3 reads TGCGCCAGCAGCCAAGCAGGGTTCGACAATCAGCCCCAGCATTTT. This codes for CASSQAGFDNQPQHF.

This sequence joins TRBV7-2 and TRBJ1-1, with unresolved D. V gave up 1 base and J gave up 4 bases, with 10 bases separating them. CDR1 SGHTA and CDR2 FQGNSA come from the germline V gene. The CDR3 loop spans 14 amino acids. The CDR3 region has the DNA TGTGCCAGCAGCTTAGGGGGTTCTGCCACTGAAGCTTTCTTT. Its protein product is CASSLGGSATEAFF.

The V call is TRBV5-1, the J call TRBJ2-5, with 11 bases fitting TRBD2. This CDR3 is built from 15 residues. J lost 2 bases, V lost 5 bases, and 5 bases had no gene match. Germline CDR1 SGHRS, CDR2 YFSETQ. This CDR3 is CASRASGGRQETQYF. Here the CDR3 DNA reads TGCGCCAGCAGGGCTAGCGGGGGGCGTCAAGAGACCCAGTACTTC.

The chain recombines TRBV10-3 with TRBJ2-1; either TRBD1 or TRBD2 may supply D (5 bases each). V was pared by 2 bases and J by 2 bases, with 7 bases between. The CDR3 contains 14 residues. Germline CDR1 ENHRY, CDR2 SYGVKD. The chain's CDR3 is CAISERDAYNEQFF. CDR3 DNA sequence: TGTGCCATCAGTGAGAGGGACGCCTACAATGAGCAGTTCTTC.

This clonotype was detected a few times. V usage is TRBV7-3 and J usage is TRBJ2-6, with TRBD1 identical over 7 bases. Germline trimming cut 7 bases from V and 0 bases from J; bases unmatched to any gene: 12. The CDR3 extends over 18 amino acids. Germline V lookup: CDR1 SGHTA, CDR2 FQGTGA. As DNA, the CDR3 is TGTGCCAGCACCCTCCGGACAGGTGACCTCTCTGGGGCCAACGTCCTGACTTTC. Protein: CASTLRTGDLSGANVLTF.

This clonotype was seen more than once but under ten times. This chain joins TRBV7-8 and TRBJ1-1, with D unresolved. This CDR3 region has 14 residues. From germline, CDR1 is SGHVS and CDR2 FQNEAQ. Trimming pared 5 bases from V and 4 bases from J, leaving 14 bases between. The CDR3: CASSLRSSSTEAFF. CDR3 in DNA: TGTGCCAGCAGCCTAAGGTCCTCCAGCACTGAAGCTTTCTTT.

At least ten counts were recorded for this clonotype. This chain connects TRBV7-2 to TRBJ2-2, with D hard to call. The germline V and J ends were trimmed by 6 bases and 2 bases, with 13 bases remaining between them. The length of the CDR3 is 15 residues. The germline V gene encodes CDR1 SGHTA and CDR2 FQGNSA. CDR3 sequence: CASRLGPSNTGELFF. The CDR3 DNA sequence: TGTGCCAGCAGACTTGGTCCTTCCAACACCGGGGAGCTGTTTTTT.

The chain has TRBV4-3 and TRBJ1-5, with D perhaps matching TRBD1 (5 bases). The CDR3 runs to 15 residues. Deletions cut 0 bases from V and 4 bases from J, with 10 bases between. Germline V gives CDR1 LGHNA, CDR2 YSLEER. The CDR3 spells CASSQETGGNQPQHF. CDR3 DNA sequence: TGCGCCAGCAGCCAAGAAACAGGAGGGAATCAGCCCCAGCATTTT.

This clonotype was detected ten times or more. The chain couples TRBV28 to TRBJ2-4; possibly TRBD2 for D (5 bases). This CDR3 is 15 amino acids long. Germline CDR1 is MDHEN and CDR2 is SYDVKM. V was cut by 5 bases and J by 3 bases, with 14 bases left in between. The CDR3 DNA is TGTGCCAGCAGTGCTCGGGATTTAGACAAAAACATTCAGTACTTC. Protein sequence: CASSARDLDKNIQYF.

Many counts were recorded for this clonotype. The chain uses TRBV5-1 and TRBJ2-3; D gene unclear. Trimming shortened V by 3 bases and J by 3 bases, and 8 bases separated the two germline ends. From germline, CDR1 is SGHRS and CDR2 YFSETQ. CDR3 length: 13 amino acids. The CDR3 nucleotides are TGCGCCAGCAGCTCGACAACTACAGATACGCAGTATTTT. Residues: CASSSTTTDTQYF. Looking up the rest from reference TRBV5-1 and TRBJ2-3 gives the full variable domain: KAGVTQTPRYLIKTRGQQVTLSCSPISGHRSVSWYQQTPGQGLQFLFEYFSETQRNKGNFPGRFSGRQFSNSRSEMNVSTLELGDSALYLCASSSTTTDTQYFGPGTRLTVL.

This clonotype was recorded a few times. The rearrangement uses TRBV3-1 and TRBJ2-7; D remains unclear. The V end was cut by 7 bases, the J end by 4 bases, with 11 bases between. CDR3 length: 12 amino acids. Germline V lookup: CDR1 LGHDT, CDR2 YNNKEL (reference sequence). The CDR3 nucleotides are TGTGCCAGCAAATCCAACGGTTACGAGCAGTACTTC. Protein product: CASKSNGYEQYF.

This clonotype has ten or more counts. J is TRBJ2-7 and V is TRBV3-1, with D maybe TRBD2 (5 bases). The CDR3 runs 13 residues. Germline lookup yields CDR1 LGHDT and CDR2 YNNKEL (reference sequence). V lost 2 bases to trimming and J lost 4 bases, with 9 bases between them. In DNA, the CDR3 is TGTGCCAGCAGCCAATTCACGGGGTACGAGCAGTACTTC. The encoded protein is CASSQFTGYEQYF.

The rearrangement links TRBV2 to TRBJ2-3; D is unclear. V was cut by 8 bases and J by 1 base, with 4 bases left in between. CDR3 size: 11 residues. Germline V gene data show CDR1 as SNHLY and CDR2 as FYNNEI. The CDR3 reads CASYGTDTQYF. CDR3 sequence (DNA): TGTGCCAGCTATGGCACAGATACGCAGTATTTT.